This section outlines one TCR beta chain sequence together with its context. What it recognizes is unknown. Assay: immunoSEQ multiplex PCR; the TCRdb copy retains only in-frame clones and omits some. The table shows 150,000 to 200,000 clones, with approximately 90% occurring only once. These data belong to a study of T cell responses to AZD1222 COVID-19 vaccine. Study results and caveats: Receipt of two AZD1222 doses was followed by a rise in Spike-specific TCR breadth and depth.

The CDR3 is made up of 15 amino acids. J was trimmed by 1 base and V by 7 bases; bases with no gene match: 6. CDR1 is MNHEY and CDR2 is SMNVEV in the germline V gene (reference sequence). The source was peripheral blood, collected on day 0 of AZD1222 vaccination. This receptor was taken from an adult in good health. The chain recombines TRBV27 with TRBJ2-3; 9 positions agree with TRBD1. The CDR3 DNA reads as TGTGCCAGCACCAAGACAGGGGGGGGCACAGATACGCAGTATTTT. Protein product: CASTKTGGGTDTQYF.